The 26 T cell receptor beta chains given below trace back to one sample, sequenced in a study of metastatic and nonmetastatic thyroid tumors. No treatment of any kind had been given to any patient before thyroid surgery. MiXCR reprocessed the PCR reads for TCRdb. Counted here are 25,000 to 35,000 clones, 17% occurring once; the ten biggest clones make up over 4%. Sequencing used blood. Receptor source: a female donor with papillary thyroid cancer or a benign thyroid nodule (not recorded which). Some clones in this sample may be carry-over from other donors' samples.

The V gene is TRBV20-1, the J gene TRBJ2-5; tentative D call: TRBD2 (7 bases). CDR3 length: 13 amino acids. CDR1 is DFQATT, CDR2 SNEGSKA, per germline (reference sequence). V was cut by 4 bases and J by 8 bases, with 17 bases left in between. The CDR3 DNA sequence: TGCAGTGCTACCTCGGGGGGCTGTGATACCCAGTACTTC. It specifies CSATSGGCDTQYF.

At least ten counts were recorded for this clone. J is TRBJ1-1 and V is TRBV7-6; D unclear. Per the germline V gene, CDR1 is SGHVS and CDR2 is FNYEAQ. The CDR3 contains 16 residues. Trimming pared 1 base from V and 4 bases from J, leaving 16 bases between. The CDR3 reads CASSLVTARAVTEAFF. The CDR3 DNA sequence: TGTGCCAGCAGCTTAGTAACGGCGAGGGCGGTCACTGAAGCTTTCTTT.

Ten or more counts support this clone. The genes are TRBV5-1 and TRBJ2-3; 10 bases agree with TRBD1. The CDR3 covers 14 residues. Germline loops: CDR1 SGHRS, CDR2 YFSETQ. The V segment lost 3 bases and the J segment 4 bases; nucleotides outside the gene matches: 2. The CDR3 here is CASSSGTGADTQYF. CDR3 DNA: TGCGCCAGCAGCTCCGGGACAGGGGCAGATACGCAGTATTTT.

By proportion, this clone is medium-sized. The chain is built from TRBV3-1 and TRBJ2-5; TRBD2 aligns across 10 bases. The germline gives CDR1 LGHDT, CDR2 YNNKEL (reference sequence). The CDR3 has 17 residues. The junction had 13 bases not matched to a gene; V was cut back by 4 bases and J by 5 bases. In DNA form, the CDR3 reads TGTGCCAGCAGCCCTTCGTGGTCTAGCGGGGGTGTCGAGACCCAGTACTTC. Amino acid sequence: CASSPSWSSGGVETQYF.

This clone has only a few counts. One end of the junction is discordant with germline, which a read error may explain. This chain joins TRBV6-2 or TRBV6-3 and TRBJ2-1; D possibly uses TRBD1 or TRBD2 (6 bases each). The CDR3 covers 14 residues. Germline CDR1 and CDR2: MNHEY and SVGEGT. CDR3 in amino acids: CASSWYWGDNGQFF. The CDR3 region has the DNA TGTGCCAGCAGTTGGTATTGGGGGGACAATGGGCAGTTCTTC.

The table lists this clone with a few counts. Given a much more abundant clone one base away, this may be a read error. The DNA of the CDR3 is TGTGCCAGCATCTGGGGGCCGGTTGGAGCCGGGGAGCTGTTTTTT. Translation: CASIWGPVGAGELFF. The chain combines TRBV5-5 with TRBJ2-2; D is perhaps TRBD1 (6 bases). This CDR3 contains 15 residues. Trimming left V 6 bases short and J 6 bases short, with 18 bases between. Germline CDR1 is SGHKS and CDR2 is YYEKEE (reference sequence).

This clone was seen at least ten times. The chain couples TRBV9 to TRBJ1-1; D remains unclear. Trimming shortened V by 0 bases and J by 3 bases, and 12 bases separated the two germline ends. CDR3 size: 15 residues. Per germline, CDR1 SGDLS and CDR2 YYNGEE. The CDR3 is CASSVAPERDTEAFF. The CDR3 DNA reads TGTGCCAGCAGCGTAGCTCCAGAGAGGGACACTGAAGCTTTCTTT.

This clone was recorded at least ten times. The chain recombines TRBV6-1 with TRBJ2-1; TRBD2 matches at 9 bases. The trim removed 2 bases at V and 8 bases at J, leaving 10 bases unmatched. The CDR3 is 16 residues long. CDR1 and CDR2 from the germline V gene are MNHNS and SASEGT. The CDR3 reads CASSEQGRGGNDEQFF. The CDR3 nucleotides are TGTGCCAGCAGTGAACAGGGGCGGGGGGGAAACGATGAGCAGTTCTTC.

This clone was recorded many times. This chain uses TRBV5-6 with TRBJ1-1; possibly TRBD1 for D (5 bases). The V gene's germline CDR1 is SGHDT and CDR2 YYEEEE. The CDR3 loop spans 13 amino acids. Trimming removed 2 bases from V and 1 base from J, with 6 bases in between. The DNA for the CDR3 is TGTGCCAGCAGCTTAGGGGCGAACACTGAAGCTTTCTTT. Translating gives CASSLGANTEAFF. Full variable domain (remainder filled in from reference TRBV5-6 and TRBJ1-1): DAGVTQSPTHLIKTRGQQVTLRCSPKSGHDTVSWYQQALGQGPQFIFQYYEEEERQRGNFPDRFSGHQFPNYSSELNVNALLLGDSALYLCASSLGANTEAFFGQGTRLTVV.

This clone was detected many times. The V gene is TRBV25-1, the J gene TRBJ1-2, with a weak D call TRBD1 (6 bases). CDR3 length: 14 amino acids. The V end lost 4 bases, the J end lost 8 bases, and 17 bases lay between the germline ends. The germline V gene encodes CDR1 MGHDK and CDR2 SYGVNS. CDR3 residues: CASSGMDSDEGYTF. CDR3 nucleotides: TGTGCCAGCAGTGGCATGGACAGCGATGAAGGCTACACCTTC.

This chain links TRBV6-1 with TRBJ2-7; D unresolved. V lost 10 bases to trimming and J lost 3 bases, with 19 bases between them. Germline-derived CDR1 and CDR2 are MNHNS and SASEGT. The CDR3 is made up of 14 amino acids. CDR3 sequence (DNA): TGTGCCAACACCAAAGTGCAGAACAACTACGAGCAGTACTTC. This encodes CANTKVQNNYEQYF.

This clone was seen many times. DNA of the CDR3: TGCAGTGCTAGAGGGGGGGTAATTGAAGCTTTCTTT. Encoded protein: CSARGGVIEAFF. V and J are TRBV20-1 and TRBJ1-1; D perhaps matches TRBD1 (5 bases). This CDR3 has 12 amino acids. V was shortened by 1 base and J by 7 bases, with 10 bases between the two germline ends. Germline CDR1 reads DFQATT; CDR2 reads SNEGSKA (reference sequence).

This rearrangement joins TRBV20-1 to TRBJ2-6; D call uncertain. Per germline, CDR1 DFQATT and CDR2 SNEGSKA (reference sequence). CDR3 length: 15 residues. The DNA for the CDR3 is TGCATTGCCCCGGACCATAGCTCTGGGGCCAACGTCCTGACTTTC. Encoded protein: CIAPDHSSGANVLTF.

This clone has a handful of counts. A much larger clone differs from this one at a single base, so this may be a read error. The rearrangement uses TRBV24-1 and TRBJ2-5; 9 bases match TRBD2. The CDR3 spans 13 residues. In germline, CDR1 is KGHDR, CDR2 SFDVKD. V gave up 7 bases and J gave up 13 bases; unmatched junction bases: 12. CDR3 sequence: CATSISGREARYF. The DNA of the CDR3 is TGTGCCACCAGCATTAGCGGGAGAGAGGCCCGGTACTTC.

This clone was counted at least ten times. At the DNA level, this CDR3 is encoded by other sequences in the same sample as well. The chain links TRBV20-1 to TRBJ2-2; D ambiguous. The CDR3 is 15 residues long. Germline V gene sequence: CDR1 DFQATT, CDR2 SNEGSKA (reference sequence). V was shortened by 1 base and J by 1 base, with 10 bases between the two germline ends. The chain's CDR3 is CSARVEMVNTGELFF. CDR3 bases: TGCAGTGCTAGAGTCGAGATGGTGAACACCGGGGAGCTGTTTTTT.

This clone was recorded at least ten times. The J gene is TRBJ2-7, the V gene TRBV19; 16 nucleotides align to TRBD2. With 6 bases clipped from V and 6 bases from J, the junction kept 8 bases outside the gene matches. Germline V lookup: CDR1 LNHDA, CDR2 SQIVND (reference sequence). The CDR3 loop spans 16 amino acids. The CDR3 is CASRTGTSGRASEQYF. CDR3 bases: TGTGCCAGTAGAACGGGGACTAGCGGGAGGGCCTCCGAGCAGTACTTC.

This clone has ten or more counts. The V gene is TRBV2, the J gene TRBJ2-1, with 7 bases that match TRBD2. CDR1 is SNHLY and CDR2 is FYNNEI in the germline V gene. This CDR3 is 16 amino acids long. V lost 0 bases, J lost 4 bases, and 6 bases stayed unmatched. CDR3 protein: CASSEAQLADYNEQFF. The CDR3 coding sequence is TGTGCCAGCAGTGAAGCTCAGCTAGCGGATTACAATGAGCAGTTCTTC.

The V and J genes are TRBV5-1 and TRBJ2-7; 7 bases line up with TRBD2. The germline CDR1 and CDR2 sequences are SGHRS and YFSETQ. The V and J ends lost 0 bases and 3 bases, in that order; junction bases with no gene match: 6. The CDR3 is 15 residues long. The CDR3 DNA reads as TGCGCCAGCAGCTTGGTGGGGGGGTGCTGCTACGAGCAGTACTTC. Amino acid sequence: CASSLVGGCCYEQYF.

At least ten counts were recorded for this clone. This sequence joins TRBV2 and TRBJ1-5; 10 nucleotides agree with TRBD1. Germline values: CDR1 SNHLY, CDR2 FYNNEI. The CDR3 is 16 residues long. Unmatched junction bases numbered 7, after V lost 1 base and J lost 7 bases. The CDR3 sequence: CASSEETGGAVQPQHF. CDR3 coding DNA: TGTGCCAGCAGTGAAGAGACAGGGGGCGCAGTCCAGCCCCAGCATTTT.

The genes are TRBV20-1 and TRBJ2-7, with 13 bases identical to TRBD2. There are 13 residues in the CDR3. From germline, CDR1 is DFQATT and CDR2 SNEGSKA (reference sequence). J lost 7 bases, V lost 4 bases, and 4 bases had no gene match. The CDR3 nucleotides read TGCAGTGCTAACGGGGGACTAGCGGGAGAGCAGTACTTC. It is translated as CSANGGLAGEQYF.

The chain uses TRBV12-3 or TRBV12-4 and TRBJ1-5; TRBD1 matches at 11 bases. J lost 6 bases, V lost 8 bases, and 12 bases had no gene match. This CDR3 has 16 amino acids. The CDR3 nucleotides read TGTGCCAGCGGTCTAAGGGTGGACAGGGGGCCTCAGCCCCAGCATTTT. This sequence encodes CASGLRVDRGPQPQHF.

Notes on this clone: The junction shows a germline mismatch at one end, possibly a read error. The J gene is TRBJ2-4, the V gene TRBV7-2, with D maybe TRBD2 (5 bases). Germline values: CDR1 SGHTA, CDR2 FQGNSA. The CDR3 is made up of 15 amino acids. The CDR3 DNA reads TGTGCCAACAGCTTAGGGCTAGCAGATGCTGGCATTCAGTACTTC. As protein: CANSLGLADAGIQYF. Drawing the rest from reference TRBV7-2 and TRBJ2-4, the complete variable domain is GAGVSQSPSNKVTEKGKDVELRCDPISGHTALYWYRQSLGQGLEFLIYFQGNSAPDKSGLPSDRFSAERTGGSVSTLTIQRTQQEDSAVYLCANSLGLADAGIQYFGAGTRLSVL.

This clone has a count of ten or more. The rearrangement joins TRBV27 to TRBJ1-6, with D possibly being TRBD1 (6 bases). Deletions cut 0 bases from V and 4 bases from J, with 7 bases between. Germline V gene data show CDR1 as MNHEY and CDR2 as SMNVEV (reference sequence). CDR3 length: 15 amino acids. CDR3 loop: CASSLSGAYNSPLHF. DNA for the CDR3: TGTGCCAGCAGTTTATCGGGGGCTTATAATTCACCCCTCCACTTT.

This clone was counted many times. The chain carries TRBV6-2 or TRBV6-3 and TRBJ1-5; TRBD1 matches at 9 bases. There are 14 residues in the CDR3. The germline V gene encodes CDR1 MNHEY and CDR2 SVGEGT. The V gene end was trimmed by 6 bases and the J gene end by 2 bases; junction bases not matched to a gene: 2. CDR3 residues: CASRRQGGNQPQHF. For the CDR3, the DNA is TGTGCCAGCAGGAGACAGGGGGGCAATCAGCCCCAGCATTTT.

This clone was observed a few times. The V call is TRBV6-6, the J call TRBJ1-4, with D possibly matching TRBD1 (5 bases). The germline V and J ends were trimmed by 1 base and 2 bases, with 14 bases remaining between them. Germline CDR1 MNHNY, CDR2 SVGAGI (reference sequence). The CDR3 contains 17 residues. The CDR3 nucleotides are TGTGCCAGCAGTTACTGGGGGGGGAGCTCGACTAATGAAAAACTGTTTTTT. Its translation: CASSYWGGSSTNEKLFF.

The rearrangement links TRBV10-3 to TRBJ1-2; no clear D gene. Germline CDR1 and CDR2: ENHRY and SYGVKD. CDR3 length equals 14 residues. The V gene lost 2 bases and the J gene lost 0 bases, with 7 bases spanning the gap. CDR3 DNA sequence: TGTGCCATCAGTGAGGTTGTTTCTAACTATGGCTACACCTTC. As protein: CAISEVVSNYGYTF.